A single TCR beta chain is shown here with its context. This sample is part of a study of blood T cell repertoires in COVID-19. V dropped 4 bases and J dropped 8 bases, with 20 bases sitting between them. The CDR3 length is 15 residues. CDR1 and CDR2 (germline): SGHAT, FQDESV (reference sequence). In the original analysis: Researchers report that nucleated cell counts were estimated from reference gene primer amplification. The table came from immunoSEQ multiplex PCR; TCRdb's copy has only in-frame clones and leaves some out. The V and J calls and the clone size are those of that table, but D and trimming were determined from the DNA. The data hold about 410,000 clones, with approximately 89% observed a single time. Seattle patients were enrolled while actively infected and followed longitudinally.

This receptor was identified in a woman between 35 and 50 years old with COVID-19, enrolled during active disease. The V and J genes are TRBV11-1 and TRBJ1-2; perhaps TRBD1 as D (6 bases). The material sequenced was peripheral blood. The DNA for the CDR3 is TGTGCCAGCAGCTCCGCCCCAGGGGCCACGGGAGGCTACACCTTC. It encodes CASSSAPGATGGYTF.